Described below is a single T cell receptor beta chain sequence and its context. Its antigen remains unknown. This specimen belongs to a study of monozygotic twins with cystic fibrosis. The data were produced by immunoSEQ multiplex PCR, yet TCRdb's version contains in-frame clones alone and is incomplete. The sample carries 25,000 to 30,000 clones, about 96% recorded once. Whole-study findings and limits: Low clonality (median roughly 0.009) suggested a mostly naive repertoire. No link emerged between shared CDR3 counts and age, concordance or severity.

Deletions cut 6 bases from V and 0 bases from J, with 11 bases between. The CDR3 is 15 residues long. The germline V gene has CDR1 SNHLY and CDR2 FYNNEI. This clonotype was obtained from a girl aged 2 to 10 with cystic fibrosis. The sample taken for sequencing was blood. V gene TRBV2 combines with J gene TRBJ1-4, with D hard to call. CDR3 loop: CASSRVAATNEKLFF. The CDR3 DNA reads TGTGCCAGCAGCCGAGTAGCTGCAACTAATGAAAAACTGTTTTTT. Based on the CDR3 plus reference TRBV2 and TRBJ1-4, the full variable domain is EPEVTQTPSHQVTQMGQEVILRCVPISNHLYFYWYRQILGQKVEFLVSFYNNEISEKSEIFDDQFSVERPDGSNFTLKIRSTKLEDSAMYFCASSRVAATNEKLFFGSGTQLSVL.